This T cell receptor beta chain was observed in a study of control samples from healthy donors and cancer patients. Deletions cut 4 bases from V and 7 bases from J, with 16 bases between. CDR1 and CDR2 from the germline V gene are SGHDN and FVKESK. The CDR3 runs to 14 residues. Data came from immunoSEQ multiplex PCR; TCRdb stores just in-frame clones and leaves some out. The table shows around 200,000 clones, with approximately 92% occurring only once. The chain carries TRBV14 and TRBJ1-1, with D possibly matching TRBD1 (5 bases). This TCR was recovered from a man between 18 and 35 years old in good health. Sequencing was done on a sample of blood. The CDR3 is CASSLKFFDSEAFF. The CDR3 DNA sequence: TGTGCCAGCAGCCTAAAATTTTTCGACAGTGAAGCTTTCTTT.